This T cell receptor (beta chain) was identified during a study of blood T cell repertoires in COVID-19 (dated by TCRdb to about 2020). Regarding the study in general: Collaborator samples came from the United States, Italy and Spain and covered acute and convalescent phases of COVID-19. Subjects who had been exposed to COVID-19, were actively infected with it, or had recovered from it provided the deeply sampled blood TCRbeta repertoires that made up the dataset. The sample metadata nearly always contained a de-identified subject ID, COVID-19 status, age in years and sex. The repertoires were made available in a free public database intended to serve as a resource for research on the immune response to SARS-CoV-2. Where HLA class I and class II types were available, the types were taken from metadata supplied by the sample provider, not from assay-based typing. The material from the prospective study consisted of cDNA or gDNA derived from T cells, B-cell-depleted T cells, or PBMCs. The samples were drawn from two sources: the first 160 participants of the ongoing ImmuneRACE study, and over 950 subjects contributed by 6 global collaborators.

TCRbeta CDR3 regions were amplified from genomic DNA using the immunoSEQ Assay, a bias-controlled multiplex PCR. Concerning the study's data processing: Nucleated cell counts per sample were estimated from amplification of reference gene primers within the assay. To quantify the absolute abundance of each unique TCRbeta CDR3 rearrangement, sequence reads were collapsed and filtered. Productive Simpson clonality was computed per sample as the square root of Simpson's diversity index over productive rearrangements. TCRdb holds this immuneACCESS table with in-frame rearrangements only. Some clones are missing; in checked studies, unresolved V genes explain under half, and the rest has no known cause. That table gives V, J and clone size, and the DNA gave D and trimming. The sample table holds a few hundred thousand clones, of which around 86% were seen once. 5.2% of the sample is held by the ten biggest clonotypes.

The germline V gene encodes CDR1 MNHEY and CDR2 SVGEGT. V lost 4 bases and J lost 0 bases; the stretch between them is 13 bases long. The CDR3 starts with the cysteine, ends with the phenylalanine, and has 16 residues. The only DNA kept is the CDR3, 48 bases in frame from the first base. The research as a whole found: The amount of clinical and demographic metadata varied by source and participant and was provided uncurated.

As to this clone: It lacks a known antigen. The sample holds no much larger clone one base away, and base qualities are not on file.

In Seattle, one collaborating source enrolled patients while the infection was active and tracked those patients longitudinally over the course of disease. Collaborating institutions collected whole blood in K2EDTA tubes following their own protocols. For TCRbeta analysis, collaborators shipped samples in one of three forms: frozen whole blood, isolated PBMCs, or DNA extracted from either of those sample types. Rearrangement joined TRBV6-2 or TRBV6-3 to TRBJ1-5, and TRBD1 may be the D gene, going by 6 matching bases. The sequence came from a woman in her 70s with COVID-19, enrolled during active disease. The material sequenced was peripheral blood. In nucleotides, the sequence is TGTGCCAGCAGTTCCCGGGACATGCGTAGCAATCAGCCCCAGCATTTT. The resulting protein is CASSSRDMRSNQPQHF.